One sample yielded the 11 T cell receptor beta chains listed below, sequenced in a study of Graves' ophthalmopathy and Graves' hyperthyroidism. Amplification targeted the TCR beta CDR3 regions, with RNA transcripts as the source material. Following a first-round RT-PCR that used HTBI primers, a second-round multiplex PCR was carried out. Each CDR3 protein is one row after TCRdb ran MiXCR on the multiplex PCR reads. The table lists around 520,000 distinct CDR3 sequences, 35% to 45% of them singletons. Input material: peripheral blood or thyroid tissue (not recorded which). The receptors originated from an adult man with Graves' hyperthyroidism.

V gene TRBV5-1 combines with J gene TRBJ2-5; maybe TRBD1 (6 bases). The CDR3 length is 14 residues. CDR1 is SGHRS, CDR2 YFSETQ, per germline. V was clipped by 0 bases and J by 5 bases, with 11 bases between them. The CDR3 sequence is CASSLEGEMETQYF. In DNA form, the CDR3 reads TGCGCCAGCAGCTTGGAGGGGGAGATGGAGACCCAGTACTTC.

This clonotype was found a few times. This chain connects TRBV28 to TRBJ2-7; D remains unclear. Germline CDR1 is MDHEN and CDR2 is SYDVKM. The CDR3 spans 12 residues. Between the trimmed V and J ends, which lost 3 bases and 6 bases, there was a span of 9 bases. CDR3 nucleotide sequence: TGTGCCAGCAGTTTTAACCCGTCCGAGCAGTACTTC. Its protein product is CASSFNPSEQYF.

In its sample, this clonotype was seen a few times. The chain carries TRBV5-5 and TRBJ2-5; a possible D gene is TRBD2 (6 bases). Germline values: CDR1 SGHKS, CDR2 YYEKEE (reference sequence). The V end lost 4 bases, the J end lost 0 bases, and 16 bases lay between the germline ends. CDR3 size: 16 residues. For the CDR3, the DNA is TGTGCCAGCAGCCTTGTCCGGGTAGCGGACCAAGAGACCCAGTACTTC. Translation gives CASSLVRVADQETQYF.

This clonotype was recorded a few times. The chain has TRBV2 and TRBJ2-3, with D possibly matching TRBD1 (6 bases). Trimming shortened V by 1 base and J by 1 base, and 9 bases separated the two germline ends. Germline V gene sequence: CDR1 SNHLY, CDR2 FYNNEI. This CDR3 region has 15 residues. CDR3 nucleotide sequence: TGTGCCAGCAGTGAAGGCGCAGGGGGCACAGATACGCAGTATTTT. Translating it yields CASSEGAGGTDTQYF.

The gene calls are TRBV2 and TRBJ2-5; TRBD1 matches at 8 bases. J gave up 1 base and V 4 bases, and 5 bases lay outside the gene matches. The CDR3 loop spans 15 amino acids. Germline lookup yields CDR1 SNHLY and CDR2 FYNNEI. CDR3 in amino acids: CASSVRQGTQETQYF. As DNA, the CDR3 is TGTGCCAGCAGTGTCAGACAGGGGACCCAAGAGACCCAGTACTTC.

Turning to this clonotype: One end of the junction does not line up with germline, which may come from a read error. This rearrangement joins TRBV7-9 to TRBJ2-2; D might be TRBD1 or TRBD2, each matching 6 bases. CDR3 size: 15 residues. Germline V CDR1 and CDR2: SEHNR, FQNEAQ (reference sequence). The CDR3 sequence: CASSFRGQNTGELSW. Written as DNA, the CDR3 is TGTGCCAGCAGCTTCCGGGGGCAGAACACCGGGGAGCTGTCTTGG. Full variable domain (missing parts from reference TRBV7-9 and TRBJ2-2): DTGVSQNPRHKITKRGQNVTFRCDPISEHNRLYWYRQTLGQGPEFLTYFQNEAQLEKSRLLSDRFSAERPKGSFSTLEIQRTEQGDSAMYLCASSFRGQNTGELSWGEGSRLTVL.

This clonotype was observed many times. The rearrangement links TRBV7-9 to TRBJ2-7, with unresolved D. V dropped 6 bases and J dropped 3 bases, with 18 bases sitting between them. Germline CDR1 SEHNR, CDR2 FQNEAQ (reference sequence). This CDR3 contains 15 residues. For the CDR3, the DNA is TGTGCCAGCAGTCCAAGCCCTTCCCAAGACTACGAGCAGTACTTC. Translated, it gives CASSPSPSQDYEQYF.

The V and J genes are TRBV7-6 and TRBJ1-1; 10 bases fit TRBD1. The CDR3 runs to 15 residues. Per germline, CDR1 SGHVS and CDR2 FNYEAQ. Trimming took 6 bases from V and 3 from J; bases not matched to a gene: 7. The CDR3 DNA is TGTGCCAGCAGTCCGACAGGGGGCTTGCACACTGAAGCTTTCTTT. It is translated as CASSPTGGLHTEAFF.

This clonotype was seen ten or more times. This chain joins TRBV6-5 and TRBJ1-3; D gene uncertain. CDR1 and CDR2 (germline): MNHEY, SVGAGI. V was cut by 6 bases and J by 3 bases, with 9 bases left in between. The CDR3 loop spans 13 amino acids. The CDR3 DNA follows: TGTGCCAGCAGGCCGGGAGTTGGAAACACCATATATTTT. The encoded protein is CASRPGVGNTIYF.

The chain recombines TRBV19 with TRBJ1-5, with a possible D match to TRBD1 (6 bases). V dropped 4 bases and J dropped 0 bases, with 10 bases sitting between them. The CDR3 is 15 amino acids. Per germline, CDR1 LNHDA and CDR2 SQIVND (reference sequence). The CDR3 DNA reads TGTGCCAGTAGTACCAGGGGTTATAGCAATCAGCCCCAGCATTTT. It is translated as CASSTRGYSNQPQHF.

A few counts support this clonotype. The gene calls are TRBV4-1 and TRBJ2-7, with 12 bases matching TRBD2. Losses at the gene ends were 0 bases for V and 2 bases for J; bases not matched to a gene: 8. The CDR3 runs to 18 residues. The germline V gene encodes CDR1 MGHRA and CDR2 YSYEKL. In DNA form, the CDR3 reads TGCGCCAGCAGCCAAGATAGAGGGACTAGCGGGCCCACCTACGAGCAGTACTTC. It encodes CASSQDRGTSGPTYEQYF.